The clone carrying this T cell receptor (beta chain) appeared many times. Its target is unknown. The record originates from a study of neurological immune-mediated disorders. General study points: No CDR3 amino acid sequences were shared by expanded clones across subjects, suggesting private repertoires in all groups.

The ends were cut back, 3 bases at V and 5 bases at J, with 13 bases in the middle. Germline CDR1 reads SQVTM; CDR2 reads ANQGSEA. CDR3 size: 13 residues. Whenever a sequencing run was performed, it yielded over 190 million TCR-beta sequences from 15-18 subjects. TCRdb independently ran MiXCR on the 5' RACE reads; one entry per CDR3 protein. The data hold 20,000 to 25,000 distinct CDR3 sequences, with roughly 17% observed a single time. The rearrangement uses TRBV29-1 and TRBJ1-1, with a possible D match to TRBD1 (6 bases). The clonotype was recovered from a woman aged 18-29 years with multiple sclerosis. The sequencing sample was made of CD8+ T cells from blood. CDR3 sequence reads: CSVDGGRETEAFF. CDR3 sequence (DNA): TGCAGCGTTGATGGGGGCAGGGAAACTGAAGCTTTCTTT.